This T cell receptor beta chain derives from a study of cytomegalovirus exposure and HLA in healthy donors. Study observations and caveats: Earlier findings revealed that most TCR beta V segments proved productive either about 87% or about 30% of the time.

13 Jbeta primers and 60 Vbeta primers were used for the PCR. Only in-frame clones appear in the TCRdb table, and some are missing; sequencing was by immunoSEQ multiplex PCR. This sample has 150,000 to 200,000 clones; roughly 79% occur once, and the top ten carry roughly 4.9%. Per germline, CDR1 MNHEY and CDR2 SMNVEV (reference sequence). This CDR3 is built from 13 residues. Unmatched junction bases numbered 6, after V lost 8 bases and J lost 9 bases. With respect to this clone: The antigen remains unidentified.

This receptor was identified in a woman between 18 and 30 years old in good health and CMV-seropositive. The sequencing sample was made of PBMCs. The chain links TRBV27 to TRBJ2-1, with TRBD2 matching over 11 bases. CDR3 amino acids: CASALAGGGEQFF. CDR3 DNA: TGTGCCAGCGCCCTAGCGGGGGGTGGTGAGCAGTTCTTC.